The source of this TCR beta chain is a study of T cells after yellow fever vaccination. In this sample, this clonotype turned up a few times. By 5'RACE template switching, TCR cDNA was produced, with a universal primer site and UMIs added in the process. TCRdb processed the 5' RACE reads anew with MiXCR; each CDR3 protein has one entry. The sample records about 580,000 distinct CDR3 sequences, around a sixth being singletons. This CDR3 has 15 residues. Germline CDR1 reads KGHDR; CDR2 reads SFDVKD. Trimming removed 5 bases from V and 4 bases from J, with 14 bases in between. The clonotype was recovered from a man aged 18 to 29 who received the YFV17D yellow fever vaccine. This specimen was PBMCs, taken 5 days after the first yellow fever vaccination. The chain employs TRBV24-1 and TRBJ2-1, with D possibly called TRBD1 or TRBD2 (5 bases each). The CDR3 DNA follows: TGTGCCACCAGTGGTAGTACGGGACCATACAATGAGCAGTTCTTC. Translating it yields CATSGSTGPYNEQFF.